This TCR beta chain was observed in a study of graft-versus-host responses after intestinal transplantation (dated by TCRdb to about 2021). In terms of the full investigation: The transplants that recipients got were multivisceral, liver-intestinal, or isolated intestinal. After intestinal transplantation, graft-versus-host and host-versus-graft alloreactive T cell clones were followed in the graft, circulation and bone marrow using bulk TCR-beta CDR3 sequencing. Rather than being sequenced by the commercial service, samples from a few later patients were sequenced in-house on an Illumina MiSeq and processed with MiXCR. All recipients received anti-thymocyte globulin induction followed by maintenance tacrolimus and steroids for around 3 years. The cohort enrolled about two dozen intestinal transplant recipients, one of whom was a retransplant, and a few patients without pretransplant specimens were excluded. Donor T cell macrochimerism was defined as a peak of at least 4% donor T cells among recipient peripheral blood mononuclear cells. Alloreactive clones were identified by sequencing pre-transplant mixed lymphocyte reaction products and comparing these products with unstimulated pre-transplant donor and recipient T cells. The full study reports these points: In the allografts of patients with donor T cell macrochimerism, GvH to HvG T cell clonal ratios were high. Early after transplant, peak levels of circulating GvH clones were found to be associated with declines in HvG clones. GvH clones were detected in recipient bone marrow, and some of these GvH clones were observed earlier in ileal mucosa or blood, consistent with an intestinal mucosal origin. The relatively low number and heterogeneity of intestinal transplant patients limited the conclusions.

Blood samples were collected up to 4 times in the first month after transplant and then at least monthly when available. Details on this clone: Its antigen is not yet known. No base quality values were provided; no much bigger clone lies one nucleotide off.

CDR1 and CDR2 are drawn from the germline V gene: MNHEY, SVGAGI. Relative to germline, V is 6 bases shorter and J is 5 bases shorter, with 17 bases between their ends. Reading from cysteine to phenylalanine, the CDR3 counts 14 amino acids. The retained sequence is limited to the CDR3, 42 bases, with the frame set at the first base. Library preparation employed the immunoSEQ multiplex PCR assay. High-throughput TCR-beta CDR3 sequencing of genomic DNA from most patients was performed by Adaptive Biotechnologies. The study's own analysis went as follows. TCR sequencing data were retrieved from Adaptive's ImmunoSEQ software for roughly 17 patients, whereas three other patients were processed with MiXCR and VDJtools. CDR3 nucleotide sequences shared by donor and recipient were removed because the origin of these sequences could not be assigned. Alloreactive clones required at least 2-fold expansion over unstimulated cells and minimum CFSE-low frequency of 0.002% (template counts) or 0.001% (read counts). A clone was considered mappable if detected in the sequenced pre-transplant spleen, lymph node, or MLR CFSE-low populations of the donor or recipient. The cumulative frequency of alloreactive clones was calculated as a percentage of all sequences, weighted by copy number. The table was pulled from immuneACCESS by TCRdb, which kept in-frame rearrangements only. Such tables lose some clones; where checked, under half of the loss comes from unresolved V genes, and the rest has no known cause. The DNA gave D and trimming, while V, J and clone size come from that table. The sample table contains almost 20,000 clones; only one count was recorded for 86% of them. Together, the top ten hold about 9.4% of the sample.

The chain links TRBV6-5 with TRBJ2-7; 6 matching bases give a weak D call of TRBD1. This clonotype was sampled from a human patient who received an intestinal transplant, so some T cells may come from the graft donor. This sample comprised PBMCs, obtained 220 to 240 days after intestinal transplant. The DNA sequence is given as TGTGCCAGCAGCCCAGACAGGTTAGGCAACGAGCAGTACTTC. The encoded protein is CASSPDRLGNEQYF.